The clone carrying this T cell receptor (beta chain) has a handful of counts. The data stem from a study of PD-L1 blockade in urothelial cancer. For the study at large: Patients' atezolizumab regimen, 1,200 mg intravenously every 3 weeks, began in about 2014. When blood samples were assessed, the median T cell count was some 150,000.

Each PCR received spiked synthetic TCR analog templates. TCRdb's table, derived via immunoSEQ multiplex PCR, lists solely in-frame clones and lacks some. The table has about 100,000 clones, about 85% seen once. Anywhere from 1 to 8 samples came from each patient, spanning pretreatment and on-treatment. This CDR3 spans 10 amino acids. Germline V lookup: CDR1 SGHAT, CDR2 FQNNGV. V lost 5 bases and J lost 9; bases outside the gene matches: 1. The origin of this receptor is a man aged 45-65 years with urothelial cancer. The rearrangement uses TRBV11-2 and TRBJ2-7; the match to TRBD2 covers 7 bases. The sequenced sample was PBMCs, obtained around atezolizumab (anti-PD-L1) treatment. CDR3 in amino acids: CASSGGVQYF. The CDR3 DNA is TGTGCCAGCAGCGGGGGGGTGCAGTACTTC.